A single sample gave rise to the 4 T cell receptor beta chains below, sequenced in a study of OX40 agonist ivuxolimab in advanced cancers. The method was immunoSEQ multiplex PCR; TCRdb's version includes in-frame clones alone and lacks a portion of them. The sample yields 65,000 to 95,000 clones, more than 90% seen once. The sample in question was CD4+ or CD8+ T cells sorted from blood, obtained in a trial of the OX40 agonist ivuxolimab. Receptor source: an adult with an advanced solid tumor such as melanoma, head and neck, liver or kidney cancer.

This clone was seen a few times. The V and J genes are TRBV27 and TRBJ2-3; D possibly corresponds to TRBD2 (6 bases). Germline CDR1 reads MNHEY; CDR2 reads SMNVEV (reference sequence). The CDR3 totals 14 residues. V lost 4 bases, J lost 8 bases, and 16 bases lay in between. The CDR3 DNA is TGTGCCAGCAGTTCCCCCACGGGGGACCTTACGCAGTATTTT. The encoded protein is CASSSPTGDLTQYF.

V and J are TRBV5-6 and TRBJ1-2, with D possibly being TRBD1 (5 bases). The germline V gene encodes CDR1 SGHDT and CDR2 YYEEEE. The ends were cut back, 4 bases at V and 1 base at J, with 14 bases in the middle. CDR3 length: 15 residues. As DNA, the CDR3 is TGTGCCAGCAGCATTTCTAGGGGCTTTAACTATGGCTACACCTTC. This codes for CASSISRGFNYGYTF.

The CDR3 DNA sequence: TGCGCCAGCAGCTTGTGGCAGAGAGGGGGCTCTGGGGCCAACGTCCTGACTTTC. Protein sequence: CASSLWQRGGSGANVLTF. The chain combines TRBV5-1 with TRBJ2-6, with D perhaps matching TRBD1 (6 bases). This CDR3 is 18 amino acids long. V lost 1 base and J 0 bases, leaving 14 bases between the germline ends. CDR1 is SGHRS and CDR2 is YFSETQ in the germline V gene.

The chain joins TRBV5-1 to TRBJ2-3, with 10 bases aligning to TRBD2. Germline CDR1 reads SGHRS; CDR2 reads YFSETQ. The V segment lost 3 bases and the J segment 0 bases; nucleotides outside the gene matches: 7. The CDR3 totals 17 residues. The CDR3 reads CASSSETSGFSTDTQYF. The DNA for the CDR3 is TGCGCCAGCAGCTCCGAGACTAGCGGGTTTAGCACAGATACGCAGTATTTT.